The 14 T cell receptor beta chains below all came from one sample that was sequenced in a study of T cell repertoires in cytomegalovirus infection. One entry per CDR3 protein, called by TCRdb with MiXCR from the reads. The data show roughly 500,000 distinct CDR3 sequences, about 11% seen once. The specimen was PBMCs. The receptors derive from a human donor in good health (CMV status not recorded). Some clones in this sample may be carry-over from other donors' samples.

This clonotype was detected ten times or more. J is TRBJ1-1 and V is TRBV7-9; D not certain. The length of the CDR3 is 14 residues. Trimming removed 5 bases from V and 0 bases from J, with 10 bases in between. CDR1 is SEHNR and CDR2 is FQNEAQ in the germline V gene (reference sequence). The CDR3 coding sequence is TGTGCCAGCAGCGCCCAGGCCGTGAACACTGAAGCTTTCTTT. Translating it yields CASSAQAVNTEAFF. Full variable domain (rest looked up from reference TRBV7-9 and TRBJ1-1): DTGVSQNPRHKITKRGQNVTFRCDPISEHNRLYWYRQTLGQGPEFLTYFQNEAQLEKSRLLSDRFSAERPKGSFSTLEIQRTEQGDSAMYLCASSAQAVNTEAFFGQGTRLTVV.

In its sample, this clonotype was seen many times. V is TRBV27 and J is TRBJ2-3; 7 nucleotides match TRBD2. The V segment lost 2 bases and the J segment 0 bases; nucleotides outside the gene matches: 5. Germline CDR1 and CDR2: MNHEY and SMNVEV (reference sequence). This CDR3 spans 16 amino acids. The CDR3 DNA is TGTGCCAGCAGTTTACTCCAAGCGGGGAGCACAGATACGCAGTATTTT. Residues: CASSLLQAGSTDTQYF.

The chain combines TRBV28 with TRBJ1-4, with D possibly being TRBD1 (6 bases). The ends were cut back, 5 bases at V and 7 bases at J, with 20 bases in the middle. The CDR3 has 16 amino acids. Per germline, CDR1 MDHEN and CDR2 SYDVKM. The CDR3 here is CASSAYGGAVGEKLFF. For the CDR3, the DNA is TGTGCCAGCAGTGCTTACGGGGGGGCAGTTGGTGAAAAACTGTTTTTT.

There are many counts of this clonotype. DNA of the CDR3: TGTGCCAGCAGTCGACCGACTAGCAGACGATTCTACGAGCAGTACTTC. Protein sequence: CASSRPTSRRFYEQYF. The chain is built from TRBV6-2 or TRBV6-3 and TRBJ2-7; TRBD2 matches 7 bases. This CDR3 has 16 residues. J gave up 3 bases and V 5 bases, and 13 bases lay outside the gene matches. The germline gives CDR1 MNHEY, CDR2 SVGEGT.

This clonotype was detected ten times or more. The chain carries TRBV20-1 and TRBJ2-3, with unresolved D. V lost 3 bases to trimming and J lost 0 bases, with 4 bases between them. Germline V gene lookup returns CDR1 DFQATT and CDR2 SNEGSKA (reference sequence). The CDR3 loop spans 12 amino acids. The chain's CDR3 is CSASLSTDTQYF. CDR3 DNA: TGCAGTGCTAGTCTTAGCACAGATACGCAGTATTTT.

Only a few counts were recorded for this clonotype. The chain combines TRBV11-2 with TRBJ1-1; 8 bases map to TRBD1. The CDR3 contains 15 residues. V lost 6 bases to trimming and J lost 5 bases; unmatched junction nucleotides: 11. CDR1 is SGHAT and CDR2 is FQNNGV in the germline V gene. In nucleotides, the CDR3 is TGTGCCAGCAGTCCAGTCAGGGGGCCGGTGACTGAAGCTTTCTTT. Amino acids: CASSPVRGPVTEAFF.

This clonotype was found many times. The chain combines TRBV12-3 or TRBV12-4 with TRBJ1-6; a possible D gene is TRBD1 (5 bases). The V gene lost 5 bases and the J gene lost 5 bases, with 16 bases spanning the gap. This CDR3 spans 16 amino acids. This chain's CDR3 is CASSDAATDNNSPLHF. The CDR3 region has the DNA TGTGCCAGCAGTGACGCAGCGACAGATAATAATTCACCCCTCCACTTT.

The chain is built from TRBV12-3 or TRBV12-4 and TRBJ1-2, with D unresolved. The CDR3 has 13 residues. Trimming stripped 2 bases from V and 3 bases from J, with 7 bases between. The CDR3 DNA is TGTGCCAGCAGTTTACCGGGCCACTATGGCTACACCTTC. Encoded protein: CASSLPGHYGYTF.

This clonotype was seen more than once but under ten times. The chain is built from TRBV18 and TRBJ1-5; TRBD1 matches at 8 bases. This CDR3 spans 15 amino acids. Germline assignment: CDR1 KGHSH and CDR2 LQKENI. J lost 7 bases, V lost 4 bases, and 9 bases had no gene match. The CDR3 nucleotides read TGTGCCAGCTCACGGTTGGGACAGGCACACCAGCCCCAGCATTTT. Its translation: CASSRLGQAHQPQHF.

This clonotype has only a few counts. The genes are TRBV6-6 and TRBJ1-1, with TRBD1 as a possible D gene (5 bases). Germline CDR1 is MNHNY and CDR2 is SVGAGI (reference sequence). Trimming shortened V by 3 bases and J by 7 bases, and 12 bases separated the two germline ends. This CDR3 has 13 residues. CDR3 loop: CASSYSAGGEAFF. CDR3 DNA: TGTGCCAGCAGTTATTCAGCGGGGGGTGAAGCTTTCTTT.

V gene TRBV6-2 or TRBV6-3 combines with J gene TRBJ1-4; D unclear. The germline V gene encodes CDR1 MNHEY and CDR2 SVGEGT. This CDR3 comprises 14 residues. V lost 7 bases to trimming and J lost 3 bases, with 12 bases between them. CDR3 region: CASMYNRANEKLFF. As DNA, the CDR3 is TGTGCCAGCATGTACAACCGGGCTAATGAAAAACTGTTTTTT.

This clonotype was detected many times. The chain links TRBV12-5 to TRBJ1-2, with D possibly matching TRBD1 (5 bases). The CDR3 runs 16 residues. V lost 1 base and J lost 5, with 17 bases in between. Per germline, CDR1 LGHNT and CDR2 FRNRAP. CDR3 in amino acids: CASGLARTRDLYGYTF. CDR3 DNA: TGTGCTAGTGGTTTGGCCCGAACGAGGGACTTGTATGGCTACACCTTC.

This clonotype has just a few counts. This chain uses TRBV5-4 with TRBJ2-2, with 9 bases matching TRBD2. V lost 5 bases, J lost 1 base, and 3 bases stayed unmatched. The germline V gene has CDR1 SGHNT and CDR2 YYREEE (reference sequence). The CDR3 is 15 amino acids. CDR3 in amino acids: CASSPSGKNTGELFF. As DNA, the CDR3 is TGTGCCAGCAGTCCTAGCGGGAAGAACACCGGGGAGCTGTTTTTT.

This clonotype was counted only a few times. The CDR3 is CAIRRQGLSYEQYF. The CDR3 region has the DNA TGTGCCATCAGACGACAGGGTCTCTCCTACGAGCAGTACTTC. The V gene is TRBV10-3, the J gene TRBJ2-7; 7 positions agree with TRBD1. Trimming at V came to 6 bases and at J to 0 bases, leaving 5 bases not matched to a gene. CDR3 size: 14 residues. CDR1 ENHRY and CDR2 SYGVKD come from the germline V gene.